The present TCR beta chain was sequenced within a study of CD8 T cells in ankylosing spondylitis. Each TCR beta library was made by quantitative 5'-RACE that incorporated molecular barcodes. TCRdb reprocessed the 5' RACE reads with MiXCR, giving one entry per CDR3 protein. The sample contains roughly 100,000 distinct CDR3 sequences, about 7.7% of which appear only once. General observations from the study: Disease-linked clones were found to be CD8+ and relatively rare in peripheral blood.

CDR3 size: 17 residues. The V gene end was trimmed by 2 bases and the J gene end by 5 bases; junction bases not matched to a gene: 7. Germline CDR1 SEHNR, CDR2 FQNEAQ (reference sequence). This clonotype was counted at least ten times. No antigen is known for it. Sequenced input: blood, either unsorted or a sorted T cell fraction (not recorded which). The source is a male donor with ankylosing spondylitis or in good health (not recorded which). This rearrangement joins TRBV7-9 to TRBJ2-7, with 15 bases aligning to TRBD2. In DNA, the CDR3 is TGTGCCAGCAGCTTAAGCGGGACTAGCGGGAGGACCCACGAGCAGTACTTC. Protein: CASSLSGTSGRTHEQYF. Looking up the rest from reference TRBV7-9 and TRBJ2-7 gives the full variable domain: DTGVSQNPRHKITKRGQNVTFRCDPISEHNRLYWYRQTLGQGPEFLTYFQNEAQLEKSRLLSDRFSAERPKGSFSTLEIQRTEQGDSAMYLCASSLSGTSGRTHEQYFGPGTRLTVT.